This T cell receptor (beta chain) was retrieved from a study of blood T cell repertoires in COVID-19. The wider study: From the United States, Italy and Spain came samples of acute and convalescent COVID-19. The cDNA or gDNA used as material had been derived from T cells, B-cell-depleted T cells, or PBMCs.

Original processing notes: Cell counts per sample came from amplifying reference gene primers. Libraries were prepared by immunoSEQ multiplex PCR; TCRdb keeps only in-frame clonotypes and omits some of them. V and J calls plus clone size are reproduced from that table; the DNA served to infer D and trimming. This sample carries over 90,000 clones, more than 70% of them seen once, and the ten largest clones take about 4%. Sample: peripheral blood. The origin of this receptor is a woman between 55 and 75 years old with acute or convalescent COVID-19.

CDR3 protein: CASSVQVNTEAFF. The DNA of the CDR3 is TGTGCCAGCAGCGTGCAGGTGAACACTGAAGCTTTCTTT. J is TRBJ1-1 and V is TRBV9; D gene ambiguous. The germline V and J ends were trimmed by 2 bases and 0 bases, with 5 bases remaining between them. The CDR3 loop spans 13 amino acids. Per the germline V gene, CDR1 is SGDLS and CDR2 is YYNGEE.